This T cell receptor (beta chain) was documented in a study of shared clonotypes between healthy human individuals. V was pared by 1 base and J by 6 bases, with 19 bases between. This CDR3 is built from 17 residues. Per the germline V gene, CDR1 is SGHRS and CDR2 is YFSETQ. The authors split each subset's genomic DNA evenly across several immunoSEQ plates. Generated by immunoSEQ multiplex PCR, the TCRdb table keeps only in-frame clones and is missing some. The sample contains some 1.4 million clones, approximately 97% of which appear only once. The source is a young man in good health. Input material: naive CD4+ T cells sorted from blood. Subset: CD45RA+ positively selected. The chain links TRBV5-1 to TRBJ2-2; a weak D match, TRBD1 (5 bases). The CDR3 DNA sequence: TGCGCCAGCAGCTTGTGGCAGGGTTTGGGTTACGCCGGGGAGCTGTTTTTT. Translated: CASSLWQGLGYAGELFF.